This T cell receptor (beta chain) is from a study of OX40 agonist ivuxolimab in advanced cancers. Study-level results: Undetermined was the antigen specificity of the expanded peripheral T cells.

Sequencing used immunoSEQ multiplex PCR; TCRdb keeps in-frame clones, though not all of them. The sample carries fewer than 85,000 clones, around nine tenths recorded once. Points on this clone: Its antigen is unidentified.

The CDR3 loop spans 14 amino acids. The germline V and J ends were trimmed by 0 bases and 1 base, with 6 bases remaining between them. The germline CDR1 and CDR2 sequences are SGHTA and FQGTGA. This receptor was obtained from an adult with an advanced solid tumor such as melanoma, head and neck, liver or kidney cancer. V gene TRBV7-3 combines with J gene TRBJ1-1; no reliable D call. This sample comprised CD4+ or CD8+ T cells sorted from blood, obtained in a trial of the OX40 agonist ivuxolimab. CDR3 in amino acids: CASSLTSWNTEAFF. The CDR3 DNA reads TGTGCCAGCAGCTTAACGTCGTGGAACACTGAAGCTTTCTTT.